This TCR beta chain was identified during a study of blood T cell repertoires in COVID-19. V lost 5 bases and J lost 7; bases outside the gene matches: 6. This CDR3 spans 13 amino acids. Germline CDR1 MNHEY, CDR2 SVGEGT. This table comes from immunoSEQ multiplex PCR, and its TCRdb copy is limited to in-frame clones, with some not included. The sample includes 200,000 to 250,000 clones, 70% to 90% of them seen just once. Sequencing was done on a sample of peripheral blood. The gene calls are TRBV6-2 or TRBV6-3 and TRBJ1-2; 8 positions agree with TRBD1. This TCR was sampled from a woman aged 45 to 65 with acute or convalescent COVID-19. CDR3 nucleotide sequence: TGTGCCAGCAGTCTAGGGACAGGAGGTGGCTACACCTTC. Protein product: CASSLGTGGGYTF.